The 15 T cell receptor beta chains below all came from one sample that was sequenced in a study of blood T cell repertoires in COVID-19. Here immunoSEQ multiplex PCR was the method, and the copy in TCRdb shows in-frame clones only, minus some. The sample lists 210,000 or so clones, 70% to 90% occurring once. Sequenced input: peripheral blood. All receptors derive from a woman older than 75 with acute or convalescent COVID-19.

This chain links TRBV24-1 with TRBJ1-2; weak D call: TRBD1 (6 bases). Trimming removed 3 bases at V and 6 bases at J, with 10 bases between. CDR3 length: 13 residues. Germline CDR1 and CDR2: KGHDR and SFDVKD. CDR3 sequence (DNA): TGTGCCACCAGTGATCAGGGGACGGATGGCTACACCTTC. Residues: CATSDQGTDGYTF.

V usage is TRBV7-2 and J usage is TRBJ1-5, with 7 bases lining up with TRBD1. Germline trimming cut 1 base from V and 2 bases from J; bases unmatched to any gene: 2. CDR3 size: 15 residues. Germline V gives CDR1 SGHTA, CDR2 FQGNSA. For the CDR3, the DNA is TGTGCCAGCAGCTTAGTAGGGGGCGGCAATCAGCCCCAGCATTTT. Translating it yields CASSLVGGGNQPQHF.

The V and J genes are TRBV6-5 and TRBJ1-3; D not resolved. V was shortened by 5 bases and J by 2 bases, with 10 bases between the two germline ends. Germline CDR1 reads MNHEY; CDR2 reads SVGAGI. CDR3 length: 14 amino acids. The CDR3, as DNA: TGTGCCAGCAGTCAGAGAGGGACTGGAAACACCATATATTTT. Translating gives CASSQRGTGNTIYF.

To note about this clone: One end of the junction varies from germline; a read error may be responsible. This chain uses TRBV10-3 with TRBJ2-1, with D maybe TRBD2 (5 bases). Germline V lookup: CDR1 ENHRY, CDR2 SYGVKD. This CDR3 is 14 amino acids long. The CDR3 spells CAISESQDYVVGIF. The CDR3 coding sequence is TGTGCCATCAGTGAGTCTCAGGATTACGTAGTCGGGATCTTC.

The gene calls are TRBV21-1 and TRBJ2-3; whether TRBD2, the table's D call, matches the DNA was not checked. TRBV21-1 is marked as a pseudogene. The CDR3 contains 14 residues. CDR3 nucleotides: TGTGCCAGCAGCAAAGGGACTGGCACAGATACGCAGTATTTT. Translating gives CASSKGTGTDTQYF.

The rearrangement links TRBV5-6 to TRBJ2-3; 7 positions match TRBD1. V trimming: 0 bases; J trimming: 2 bases; junction bases outside the gene matches: 9. The CDR3 runs 17 residues. Germline V lookup: CDR1 SGHDT, CDR2 YYEEEE. The CDR3 nucleotides are TGTGCCAGCAGCTTGGGCCAGGGGGTTTGGTACACAGATACGCAGTATTTT. Translated, it gives CASSLGQGVWYTDTQYF.

V and J are TRBV19 and TRBJ2-7, with D uncertain. The CDR3 spans 13 residues. CDR1 and CDR2 from the germline V gene are LNHDA and SQIVND (reference sequence). V was clipped by 9 bases and J by 4 bases, with 16 bases between them. CDR3 coding DNA: TGTGCCAGCATGGGTCTATCCGGGTACGAGCAGTACTTC. Translation: CASMGLSGYEQYF.

The gene calls are TRBV28 and TRBJ1-6; 7 bases map to TRBD1. Germline V gives CDR1 MDHEN, CDR2 SYDVKM. The CDR3 extends over 15 amino acids. With 4 bases clipped from V and 7 bases from J, the junction kept 7 bases outside the gene matches. CDR3 coding DNA: TGTGCCAGCAGTTCCCCGACAGGGCCCAATTCACCCCTCCACTTT. It translates to CASSSPTGPNSPLHF.

This sequence joins TRBV19 and TRBJ1-6; TRBD1 matches 7 bases. The CDR3 runs 16 residues. Looked up from germline, CDR1 is LNHDA and CDR2 is SQIVND (reference sequence). After removal of 9 bases from V and 0 bases from J, the junction contained 8 bases not matched to a gene. The DNA of the CDR3 is TGTGCCAGCGGACAGGCCCAGGGCTCCTATAATTCACCCCTCCACTTT. This encodes CASGQAQGSYNSPLHF.

In regard to this clone: The sample carries other DNA sequences with the same CDR3. The chain links TRBV29-1 to TRBJ1-1; 7 nucleotides line up with TRBD1. This CDR3 region has 12 residues. CDR1 SQVTM and CDR2 ANQGSEA come from the germline V gene. V shed 7 bases, J shed 2 bases, and the junction held 4 bases outside the gene matches. The CDR3 protein is CSAGTANTEAFF. The DNA of the CDR3 is TGCAGCGCCGGGACAGCCAACACTGAAGCTTTCTTT.

V and J are TRBV3-1 (or the pseudogene TRBV3-2) and TRBJ2-7; TRBD2 agrees at 13 bases. CDR3 length: 15 amino acids. V lost 4 bases and J lost 4; bases outside the gene matches: 4. Germline CDR1 is LGHDT and CDR2 is YNNKEL (reference sequence). The CDR3 here is CASSPRTSGSYEQYF. In DNA form, the CDR3 reads TGTGCCAGCAGCCCCCGGACTAGCGGGAGTTACGAGCAGTACTTC.

The rearrangement links TRBV3-1 (or the pseudogene TRBV3-2) to TRBJ1-4; D unresolved. Trimming took off 3 bases at V and 6 bases at J, with 20 bases between the two ends. The germline V gene has CDR1 LGHDT and CDR2 YNNKEL (reference sequence). This CDR3 is built from 17 residues. CDR3 amino acids: CASSQGVSPRGYEKLFF. CDR3 bases: TGTGCCAGCAGCCAGGGTGTAAGCCCCCGGGGATATGAAAAACTGTTTTTT.

The count of this clone is one. The chain uses TRBV24-1 and TRBJ2-3; TRBD1 matches 8 bases. Trimming took 1 base from V and 2 from J; bases not matched to a gene: 4. This CDR3 region has 16 residues. The V gene's germline CDR1 is KGHDR and CDR2 SFDVKD. CDR3 in amino acids: CATSDFGTGFTDTQYF. DNA for the CDR3: TGTGCCACCAGTGATTTCGGGACAGGATTCACAGATACGCAGTATTTT.

The gene calls are TRBV6-6 and TRBJ1-5; no clear D gene. This CDR3 has 12 residues. V was clipped by 5 bases and J by 5 bases, with 7 bases between them. Germline assignment: CDR1 MNHNY and CDR2 SVGAGI (reference sequence). The CDR3 region has the DNA TGTGCCAGCAGTCACGCAGATCAGCCCCAGCATTTT. The encoded protein is CASSHADQPQHF.

This chain connects TRBV4-1 to TRBJ2-6; D is uncertain. This CDR3 region has 16 residues. Germline values: CDR1 MGHRA, CDR2 YSYEKL. Trimming left V 2 bases short and J 1 base short, with 9 bases between. The CDR3 protein is CASSQLEVSGANVLTF. The CDR3 DNA is TGCGCCAGCAGCCAATTAGAGGTTTCTGGGGCCAACGTCCTGACTTTC.